These T cell receptor beta chains were read from a single sample in a study of T-cell reconstitution after alpha-beta-depleted transplantation in children. MiXCR, run by TCRdb on the PCR reads, gives a single entry per CDR3 protein. This table has hundreds of thousands of distinct CDR3 sequences, under 8.5% appearing once. This material consisted of PBMCs, mostly from graft donor cells, taken 360 days after TCRalphabeta/CD19-depleted stem cell transplant. The receptors were sampled from a male patient aged 2-15 years who had a stem cell transplant for acute myeloid leukemia, so the T cells may come from the graft donor. The CDR3 runs from the conserved cysteine through the conserved F or W. The D gene is left open where the match is weak. Size values are once, few and many counts, or a class for expanded clones, and some rows have none.

v_call	clone_size	j_call	d_call	cdr3_nt	cdr3_aa
TRBV9	many	TRBJ1-2	TRBD1	TGTGCCAGCAGCGTAGGTGGGACAGGAACACTAGAAAGGGGCTACACCTTC	CASSVGGTGTLERGYTF
TRBV6-2/TRBV6-3	many	TRBJ1-6	NA	TGTGCCAGCAGTTACTCGACGCTTTGGGATTCACCCCTCCACTTT	CASSYSTLWDSPLHF
TRBV3-1	NA	TRBJ2-5	TRBD1	TGTGCCAGCAGCCCCAGATTCAGTTCAGGGGGAGAGACCCAGTACTTC	CASSPRFSSGGETQYF
TRBV5-2	NA	TRBJ2-2	NA	TGTGCCATGGGCCCCGGGACCGAGCCGGGGGAGCTGTTTTTT	CAMGPGTEPGELFF
TRBV6-4	many	TRBJ2-3	TRBD1	TGTGCCAGCAGTGACTCCTTGACAGGGGATACAGATACGCAGTATTTT	CASSDSLTGDTDTQYF
TRBV6-5	many	TRBJ1-1	NA	TGTGCCAGCAGTTACTCGAGCGCAGGCTACACTGAAGCTTTCTTT	CASSYSSAGYTEAFF
TRBV10-3	NA	TRBJ2-7	NA	TGTGCCATCAGTGGGGGTGTGCAGGGGACCTATGAGCAGTACTTC	CAISGGVQGTYEQYF
TRBV20-1	many	TRBJ2-1	TRBD2	TGCAGTGCTAGAGATTTTCTAGCGGGGGGACACAATGAGCAGTTCTTC	CSARDFLAGGHNEQFF
TRBV7-2	few	TRBJ1-4	NA	TGTGCCAGCAGCTTAGGTCCAGGGTGGGGTGAAAAACTGTTTTTT	CASSLGPGWGEKLFF
TRBV20-1	NA	TRBJ1-2	TRBD1	TGCAGTGCTAGAGATGGGACAGGGCTCGGAAGCTACACCTTC	CSARDGTGLGSYTF
TRBV5-1	few	TRBJ2-2	NA	TGCGCCAGCAGCTTGAGGCCACAGGGTTCCACCGGGGAGCTGTTTTTT	CASSLRPQGSTGELFF
TRBV29-1	NA	TRBJ2-7	NA	TGCAGCGTTGTGGGCCTCAGCTCCTACGAGCAGTACTTC	CSVVGLSSYEQYF
TRBV7-3	NA	TRBJ2-3	TRBD2	TGTGCCAGCAGCCCTGAGTCTAGCGGGGCCTCTAGCACAGATACGCAGTATTTT	CASSPESSGASSTDTQYF
TRBV20-1	NA	TRBJ1-3	NA	TGCAGTGCTAGAGTGGGCAGGGTAAACACCATATATTTT	CSARVGRVNTIYF
TRBV20-1	NA	TRBJ2-7	TRBD2	TGCAGTGCTAGAGACTTCGCGGGAGTCTACTACGAGCAGTACTTC	CSARDFAGVYYEQYF
TRBV19	few	TRBJ2-1	NA	TGTGCCAGTATGGGCTCCATAAAAACTACCTACAATGAGCAGTTCTTC	CASMGSIKTTYNEQFF
TRBV14	NA	TRBJ2-3	TRBD1	TGTGCCAGCAGCCCGCCGGGACAGATACTCACAGATACGCAGTATTTT	CASSPPGQILTDTQYF
TRBV12-3/TRBV12-4	NA	TRBJ2-2	NA	TGTGCCAGCAGTTTCGCCCACACCGGGGGGCTGTTTTTT	CASSFAHTGGLFF
TRBV7-2	many	TRBJ2-7	TRBD2	TGTGCCAGCAGCTCATACCGACTAGCGGGCTACGAGCAGTACTTC	CASSSYRLAGYEQYF
TRBV5-1	few	TRBJ1-2	TRBD1	TGCGCCAGCAGCTTGGGGACAGGGGCCCCCTATGGCTACACCTTC	CASSLGTGAPYGYTF
TRBV29-1	few	TRBJ2-1	NA	TGCAGCGTTGTCGGGGGCGCGAGGTCCTACAATGAGCAGTTCTTC	CSVVGGARSYNEQFF
TRBV4-3	NA	TRBJ2-1	TRBD2	TGCGCCAGCAGCCAAGATTCCAGCGGGAGGAACAATGAGCAGTTCTTC	CASSQDSSGRNNEQFF
TRBV11-2	few	TRBJ2-1	TRBD2	TGTGCCAGCAGCTTAGAAGTTGGGACTACTCAGTCCAATGAGCAGTTCTTC	CASSLEVGTTQSNEQFF
TRBV10-3	NA	TRBJ2-5	NA	TGTGCCATCAGCCAGACACCAGAGGAGACCCAGTACTTC	CAISQTPEETQYF
TRBV20-1	many	TRBJ2-4	TRBD1	TGCAGTGCTAGTTCCGGGACAGGTCGTAACATTCAGTACTTC	CSASSGTGRNIQYF
TRBV20-1	many	TRBJ1-1	NA	TGCAGTGCAGGGCGCCCCGACAGGTACACTGAAGCTTTCTTT	CSAGRPDRYTEAFF
TRBV5-1	many	TRBJ2-2	NA	TGCGCCAGCAGCTGGGGACTCTCCCTCGGGGAGCTGTTTTTT	CASSWGLSLGELFF
TRBV5-1	NA	TRBJ1-2	NA	TGCGCCAGCAGCTCCCGCCCAGGGATCCCTAACTATGGCTACACCTTC	CASSSRPGIPNYGYTF
TRBV14	NA	TRBJ1-1	TRBD1	TGTGCCAGCAGCCCCCGGGACAGGGGGCCATGGGACACTGAAGCTTTCTTT	CASSPRDRGPWDTEAFF
TRBV7-2	NA	TRBJ2-1	TRBD2	TGTGCCAGCAGACTAGCGGGGGAGCAGTTCTTC	CASRLAGEQFF
TRBV29-1	many	TRBJ2-5	NA	TGCAGCGTTGAAGAAACTAGTTGGCAAGAGACCCAGTACTTC	CSVEETSWQETQYF
TRBV7-2	many	TRBJ2-1	NA	TGTGCCAGCAGCTTAGGCAGGGGATCCAATGAGCAGTTCTTC	CASSLGRGSNEQFF
TRBV20-1	few	TRBJ2-2	TRBD2	TGCAGTGCTAGGGGGGGAGGGCTCACCGGGGAGCTGTTTTTT	CSARGGGLTGELFF
TRBV5-1	few	TRBJ2-5	TRBD2	TGCGCCAGCAGCTTGGGTGTAGCGGGCCACCAAGAGACCCAGTACTTC	CASSLGVAGHQETQYF
TRBV6-5	many	TRBJ1-1	NA	TGTGCCAGCAGTTACTCGATGGGAGCGGGTGTGAACACTGAAGCTTTCTTT	CASSYSMGAGVNTEAFF
TRBV12-3/TRBV12-4	many	TRBJ1-5	TRBD1	TGTGCCAGCTCGGGACAGGTCAATCAGCCCCAGCATTTT	CASSGQVNQPQHF
TRBV5-1	many	TRBJ2-3	NA	TGCGCCAGCAGCTTGGCCAGTCCCAGCACAGATACGCAGTATTTT	CASSLASPSTDTQYF
TRBV7-2	few	TRBJ1-2	NA	TGTGCCAGCAGCCCTCTTCCACCGGTTTTTAACTATGGCTACACCTTC	CASSPLPPVFNYGYTF
TRBV20-1	many	TRBJ1-1	TRBD1	TGCAGTGCTAGCCCGACAGGGATGAACACTGAAGCTTTCTTT	CSASPTGMNTEAFF
TRBV20-1	many	TRBJ1-5	NA	TGCAGTGCTAGGTCGGAGGGAAATCAGCCCCAGCATTTT	CSARSEGNQPQHF
TRBV9	few	TRBJ2-2	NA	TGTGCCAGCAGCGTACGTGTAGGGGAGCTGTTTTTT	CASSVRVGELFF
TRBV24-1	many	TRBJ2-3	TRBD1	TGTGCCACCGGACAGGGGAGCACAGATACGCAGTATTTT	CATGQGSTDTQYF
TRBV9	many	TRBJ2-3	NA	TGTGCCAGCAGCGTCTTGGAGTACCGCACAGATACGCAGTATTTT	CASSVLEYRTDTQYF
TRBV5-1	NA	TRBJ2-1	TRBD2	TGCGCCAGCAGCTTGGGGCAGGGAGGGCCGTTCTTC	CASSLGQGGPFF
TRBV20-1	few	TRBJ2-1	TRBD2	TGCAGTGCTAGAGCCCCACTAGCGTCCCACAATGAGCAGTTCTTC	CSARAPLASHNEQFF
TRBV14	few	TRBJ1-2	TRBD1	TGTGCCAGCAGCCAAGAGCCAGGGGGATATGGCTACACCTTC	CASSQEPGGYGYTF
TRBV5-1	NA	TRBJ2-7	TRBD2	TGCGCCACCAGCTTTTCAGCGGGAGTGGGAGAGCAGTACTTC	CATSFSAGVGEQYF
TRBV5-6	NA	TRBJ2-5	NA	TGTGCCAGCAGCCCTCGCTCCGCACACCAAGAGACCCAGTACTTC	CASSPRSAHQETQYF
TRBV9	many	TRBJ2-7	TRBD2	TGTGCCAGCAGCCCAAGAGGGGAGGGACTAGCGGGAGGCGAGCAGTACTTC	CASSPRGEGLAGGEQYF
TRBV5-1	many	TRBJ1-1	TRBD1	TGCGCCAGCAGCTTACAGGGGGCCCTTATGAACACTGAAGCTTTCTTT	CASSLQGALMNTEAFF
TRBV29-1	many	TRBJ1-1	NA	TGCAGCATCACAAGGTCTCAGAACACTGAAGCTTTCTTT	CSITRSQNTEAFF
TRBV7-2	NA	TRBJ2-7	NA	TGTGCCAGCAGCTTAGCGCGGGCGGGCGCCGCCACCCGCTACGAGCAGTACTTC	CASSLARAGAATRYEQYF
TRBV5-1	few	TRBJ2-2	TRBD1	TGCGCCAGCAGCGTTCTCCGGGACAGGGCGAGGGACACCGGGGAGCTGTTTTTT	CASSVLRDRARDTGELFF